This T cell receptor beta chain was sequenced in a study of blood T cell repertoires in COVID-19. Participant age was 18 to 89 years, and participants resided in about two dozen US areas. Clinical history as reported by participants underpinned cohort assignment. Cohort 3 recovery required two negative PCRs, clearance, or symptom resolution. As originally analysed: Quantification of nucleated cells was approximated via reference gene primer amplification. TCRdb's copy holds only in-frame clones and misses some; the assay was immunoSEQ multiplex PCR. The V and J calls and clone size come from that table; D and trimming were worked out from the DNA. Among 300,000 to 450,000 clones, 80% to 90% were seen once, and the ten largest hold 1%. Per germline, CDR1 WNHNN and CDR2 SYGVQD (reference sequence). The CDR3 runs to 15 residues. V lost 0 bases to trimming and J lost 4 bases, with 9 bases between them.

This clone was counted between two and nine times. Sample: PBMCs or T cells enriched from blood (not recorded which). The source of this sequence is a man aged 18 to 29 who had recovered from COVID-19. The chain links TRBV10-1 to TRBJ2-2; D might be TRBD1 (5 bases). CDR3 residues: CASSESGHSTGELFF. The DNA of the CDR3 is TGCGCCAGCAGTGAGTCGGGGCACTCCACCGGGGAGCTGTTTTTT.